The 28 T cell receptor beta chains listed next were all sequenced from one sample in a study of CD8 T cells in ankylosing spondylitis. Findings of the study overall: It appeared that ankylosing spondylitis blood was characterized by a TCR beta motif of several highly homologous variants.

TCRdb passed the 5' RACE reads through MiXCR, listing each CDR3 protein once. The sample has more than 250,000 distinct CDR3 sequences, roughly 8% seen once. Which antigens these TCRs recognize remains unknown. Material for sequencing was blood, either unsorted or a sorted T cell fraction (not recorded which). The receptors derive from a male donor with ankylosing spondylitis.

The chain links TRBV27 to TRBJ1-1; TRBD1 matches at 11 bases. V lost 6 bases and J lost 7; bases outside the gene matches: 7. In germline, CDR1 is MNHEY, CDR2 SMNVEV (reference sequence). The CDR3 loop spans 14 amino acids. CDR3: CASSRRDRGNEAFF. The CDR3 coding sequence is TGTGCCAGCAGCCGCCGGGACAGGGGGAATGAAGCTTTCTTT.

The chain is built from TRBV15 and TRBJ1-5; TRBD1 is a possible D gene (6 bases). The CDR3 is 14 residues long. V was trimmed by 3 bases and J by 3 bases, leaving 9 bases between them. The germline CDR1 and CDR2 sequences are LNHNV and YYDKDF (reference sequence). In DNA, the CDR3 is TGTGCCACCAGCAGTGGACAGTCCAATCAGCCCCAGCATTTT. Translating it yields CATSSGQSNQPQHF.

This clonotype was observed a few times. This chain connects TRBV5-5 to TRBJ1-2, with D perhaps matching TRBD1 (6 bases). The CDR3 sequence is 16 residues long. CDR1 and CDR2 (germline): SGHKS, YYEKEE (reference sequence). Trimming left V 4 bases short and J 2 bases short, with 18 bases between. CDR3 amino acids: CASSPGFQGRNYGYTF. CDR3 DNA sequence: TGTGCCAGCAGCCCTGGGTTCCAGGGGCGGAACTATGGCTACACCTTC.

This clonotype was seen once. The CDR3 protein is CASRLSSLSYEQYF. As DNA, the CDR3 is TGTGCCAGCAGGCTTAGTTCTCTCAGCTACGAGCAGTACTTC. The J gene is TRBJ2-7, the V gene TRBV28; D is ambiguous. With 6 bases removed from V and 3 bases from J, the gap between germline ends came to 15 bases. This CDR3 has 14 amino acids. Germline CDR1 reads MDHEN; CDR2 reads SYDVKM.

At least ten counts were recorded for this clonotype. The chain links TRBV27 to TRBJ2-1; 7 positions match TRBD2. Germline assignment: CDR1 MNHEY and CDR2 SMNVEV (reference sequence). Trimming cost V 7 bases and J 5 bases; bases outside gene matches: 5. The CDR3 is 13 residues long. This CDR3 reads CASIGGVDNEQFF. CDR3 sequence (DNA): TGTGCCAGCATTGGGGGGGTAGACAATGAGCAGTTCTTC.

This clonotype was seen a few times. The chain uses TRBV5-1 and TRBJ2-2; 13 bases match TRBD2. V gave up 4 bases and J gave up 5 bases; unmatched junction bases: 8. Per germline, CDR1 SGHRS and CDR2 YFSETQ. CDR3 size: 17 residues. The DNA of the CDR3 is TGCGCCAGCAGCGACTCCCGGACTAGCGGGAGAACCGGGGAGCTGTTTTTT. It yields the protein CASSDSRTSGRTGELFF. The full variable domain, completed using reference TRBV5-1 and TRBJ2-2, is KAGVTQTPRYLIKTRGQQVTLSCSPISGHRSVSWYQQTPGQGLQFLFEYFSETQRNKGNFPGRFSGRQFSNSRSEMNVSTLELGDSALYLCASSDSRTSGRTGELFFGEGSRLTVL.

This rearrangement joins TRBV5-1 to TRBJ2-3, with 13 bases lining up with TRBD2. CDR1 SGHRS and CDR2 YFSETQ come from the germline V gene. The CDR3 has 16 amino acids. The V gene end was trimmed by 4 bases and the J gene end by 1 base; junction bases not matched to a gene: 3. CDR3 in DNA: TGCGCCAGCAGCGTGGGACTAGCGGGACGCACAGATACGCAGTATTTT. Amino acid sequence: CASSVGLAGRTDTQYF.

This clonotype was found many times. The J gene is TRBJ2-2, the V gene TRBV7-9, with D hard to call. V was trimmed by 5 bases and J by 0 bases, leaving 10 bases between them. Germline-derived CDR1 and CDR2 are SEHNR and FQNEAQ (reference sequence). The CDR3 is 15 residues long. The CDR3 DNA is TGTGCCAGCAGCCAAGGAGCGACGAACACCGGGGAGCTGTTTTTT. Its translation is CASSQGATNTGELFF. Full variable domain (rest looked up from reference TRBV7-9 and TRBJ2-2): DTGVSQNPRHKITKRGQNVTFRCDPISEHNRLYWYRQTLGQGPEFLTYFQNEAQLEKSRLLSDRFSAERPKGSFSTLEIQRTEQGDSAMYLCASSQGATNTGELFFGEGSRLTVL.

This clonotype appeared a few times. The gene calls are TRBV7-9 and TRBJ2-7; D unresolved. Germline V gene sequence: CDR1 SEHNR, CDR2 FQNEAQ (reference sequence). V was clipped by 5 bases and J by 4 bases, with 18 bases between them. The length of the CDR3 is 15 residues. The CDR3 DNA is TGTGCCAGCAGCCCGATCCAACTTCAGAGGTACGAGCAGTACTTC. It yields the protein CASSPIQLQRYEQYF.

As concerns this clonotype: A clone one base away is much larger, so this may be a read error. The chain is built from TRBV5-1 and TRBJ2-1, with 12 bases lining up with TRBD2. This CDR3 has 15 residues. Germline values: CDR1 SGHRS, CDR2 YFSETQ. The ends lost 3 bases at V and 5 bases at J; junction bases unmatched: 3. CDR3 bases: TGCGCCAGCAGCTCCTGGACTAGCGGGAACAATGAGCAGTTCTTC. Translation: CASSSWTSGNNEQFF.

This clonotype was seen repeatedly, ten times or more. The rearrangement uses TRBV5-1 and TRBJ2-1; D is unresolved. The germline V gene has CDR1 SGHRS and CDR2 YFSETQ. Trimming stripped 5 bases from V and 0 bases from J, with 12 bases between. This CDR3 comprises 15 residues. DNA for the CDR3: TGCGCCAGCAGACATGGTGTTTTCTCCTACAATGAGCAGTTCTTC. Its protein product is CASRHGVFSYNEQFF.

This clonotype was recorded at least ten times. The chain couples TRBV5-1 to TRBJ2-1, with TRBD2 matching 8 bases. Germline V gives CDR1 SGHRS, CDR2 YFSETQ. After removal of 0 bases from V and 0 bases from J, the junction contained 2 bases not matched to a gene. There are 16 residues in the CDR3. The CDR3 coding sequence is TGCGCCAGCAGCTTGGGAAGCGGGAGCTCCTACAATGAGCAGTTCTTC. Translating it yields CASSLGSGSSYNEQFF.

This clonotype was counted at least ten times. In DNA, the CDR3 is TGTGCCAGCAGCTACTCCGGAGCGGGGGCGGAAGAGAATCGCTACACCTTC. It codes for CASSYSGAGAEENRYTF. V gene TRBV5-5 combines with J gene TRBJ1-2; possible D gene TRBD1, 6 bases. Deletions cut 3 bases from V and 9 bases from J, with 27 bases between. The CDR3 has 17 amino acids. The V gene's germline CDR1 is SGHKS and CDR2 YYEKEE (reference sequence).

The chain recombines TRBV12-5 with TRBJ1-1; TRBD1 matches at 8 bases. The CDR3 runs 16 residues. Germline V gives CDR1 LGHNT, CDR2 FRNRAP. Unmatched junction bases numbered 11, after V lost 2 bases and J lost 6 bases. The CDR3 here is CASGLNPSGRGPEAFF. The DNA for the CDR3 is TGTGCTAGTGGTTTGAACCCCTCCGGCAGGGGGCCTGAAGCTTTCTTT.

This clonotype was seen at least ten times. This rearrangement joins TRBV29-1 to TRBJ2-7, with 8 bases lining up with TRBD1. The CDR3 spans 15 residues. Per the germline V gene, CDR1 is SQVTM and CDR2 is ANQGSEA. DNA of the CDR3: TGCAGACACGACAGGGGACGTACAACCTCCTACGAGCAGTACTTC. Amino acid sequence: CRHDRGRTTSYEQYF.

This clonotype has a count of ten or more. The rearrangement uses TRBV18 and TRBJ1-4; TRBD1 agrees at 8 bases. Germline V gene data show CDR1 as KGHSH and CDR2 as LQKENI. The CDR3 extends over 15 amino acids. The V segment lost 2 bases and the J segment 6 bases; nucleotides outside the gene matches: 5. The CDR3: CASSPDQGADEKLFF. DNA for the CDR3: TGTGCCAGCTCACCAGACCAGGGGGCGGATGAAAAACTGTTTTTT. The full variable domain, rest sourced from reference TRBV18 and TRBJ1-4, is NAGVMQNPRHLVRRRGQEARLRCSPMKGHSHVYWYRQLPEEGLKFMVYLQKENIIDESGMPKERFSAEFPKEGPSILRIQQVVRGDSAAYFCASSPDQGADEKLFFGSGTQLSVL.

CDR3 bases: TGCGCCAGCAGCCAATTCTCGTCGGAGACAGCGAACACCGGGGAGCTGTTTTTT. It specifies CASSQFSSETANTGELFF. The V call is TRBV4-1, the J call TRBJ2-2, with D perhaps TRBD1 (5 bases). V was shortened by 2 bases and J by 0 bases, with 16 bases between the two germline ends. CDR1 MGHRA and CDR2 YSYEKL come from the germline V gene. The CDR3 is made up of 18 amino acids.

The rearrangement joins TRBV6-5 to TRBJ2-1, with TRBD1 identical over 8 bases. The ends lost 4 bases at V and 4 bases at J; junction bases unmatched: 9. The germline gives CDR1 MNHEY, CDR2 SVGAGI. CDR3 length equals 16 residues. Written as DNA, the CDR3 is TGTGCCAGCAGTTCCAACAGGGGGTTTGGATACAATGAGCAGTTCTTC. This encodes CASSSNRGFGYNEQFF.

This clonotype was observed a few times. The rearrangement uses TRBV12-3 or TRBV12-4 and TRBJ2-5, with D maybe TRBD2 (5 bases). V lost 5 bases and J lost 0, with 16 bases in between. CDR3 length equals 16 residues. The CDR3 nucleotides are TGTGCCAGCAGTCCGAGGGCGGCTATGTACCAAGAGACCCAGTACTTC. Its translation is CASSPRAAMYQETQYF.

This clonotype showed up just a few times. V and J are TRBV20-1 and TRBJ2-7; D is ambiguous. Germline V CDR1 and CDR2: DFQATT, SNEGSKA (reference sequence). The CDR3 spans 12 residues. The V end lost 5 bases, the J end lost 1 base, and 9 bases lay between the germline ends. The CDR3 DNA is TGCAGTGCTGCCCTACCTTCCTACGAGCAGTACTTC. As protein: CSAALPSYEQYF.

As for this clonotype: A much larger clone differs from this one at a single base, so this may be a read error. The chain couples TRBV7-2 to TRBJ1-5; 7 nucleotides match TRBD1. This CDR3 is built from 14 residues. Germline V gene data show CDR1 as SGHTA and CDR2 as FQGNSA. The CDR3 here is CATSRDSSNQPQHF. CDR3 bases: TGTGCCACCAGCAGGGACAGTAGCAATCAGCCCCAGCATTTT.

V and J are TRBV20-1 and TRBJ1-1, with TRBD1 matching 11 bases. In germline, CDR1 is DFQATT, CDR2 SNEGSKA (reference sequence). The ends lost 4 bases at V and 5 bases at J; junction bases unmatched: 9. The CDR3 covers 15 residues. The chain's CDR3 is CSAIPGTGGGTEAFF. CDR3 coding DNA: TGCAGTGCTATCCCCGGGACAGGGGGTGGTACTGAAGCTTTCTTT.

In this sample, this clonotype turned up a few times. The chain is built from TRBV7-8 and TRBJ2-7; D remains unclear. Germline V gene data show CDR1 as SGHVS and CDR2 as FQNEAQ. V lost 2 bases and J lost 1, with 6 bases in between. The CDR3 has 13 amino acids. DNA of the CDR3: TGTGCCAGCAGCTTAACGGAATCCTACGAGCAGTACTTC. The encoded protein is CASSLTESYEQYF. The variable domain in full, completed from reference TRBV7-8 and TRBJ2-7, reads GAGVSQSPRYKVAKRGQDVALRCDPISGHVSLFWYQQALGQGPEFLTYFQNEAQLDKSGLPSDRFFAERPEGSVSTLKIQRTQQEDSAVYLCASSLTESYEQYFGPGTRLTVT.

The chain carries TRBV4-3 and TRBJ1-1; 8 bases are a match to TRBD1. The CDR3 extends over 15 amino acids. The germline gives CDR1 LGHNA, CDR2 YSLEER. Trimming took 0 bases from V and 2 from J; bases not matched to a gene: 2. CDR3 sequence reads: CASSQDGQGNTEAFF. The CDR3 coding sequence is TGCGCCAGCAGCCAAGATGGACAGGGAAACACTGAAGCTTTCTTT.

This clonotype was seen only a few times. CDR3 amino acids: CASSLRRGAYEQYF. The CDR3 coding sequence is TGTGCCAGCAGTTTAAGGCGGGGGGCCTACGAGCAGTACTTC. The chain recombines TRBV27 with TRBJ2-7; 8 nucleotides agree with TRBD2. After removal of 2 bases from V and 2 bases from J, the junction contained 2 bases not matched to a gene. The CDR3 covers 14 residues. Germline V gives CDR1 MNHEY, CDR2 SMNVEV (reference sequence).

This chain connects TRBV3-1 to TRBJ1-1; D possibly corresponds to TRBD1 (5 bases). The CDR3 contains 16 residues. From germline, CDR1 is LGHDT and CDR2 YNNKEL (reference sequence). Trimming stripped 0 bases from V and 5 bases from J, with 16 bases between. CDR3: CASSQDRPGFGTEAFF. As DNA, the CDR3 is TGTGCCAGCAGCCAAGATAGGCCAGGGTTCGGGACTGAAGCTTTCTTT. Combining the CDR3 with reference TRBV3-1 and TRBJ1-1 gives the whole variable domain DTAVSQTPKYLVTQMGNDKSIKCEQNLGHDTMYWYKQDSKKFLKIMFSYNNKELIINETVPNRFSPKSPDKAHLNLHINSLELGDSAVYFCASSQDRPGFGTEAFFGQGTRLTVV.

This chain uses TRBV29-1 with TRBJ2-2, with D perhaps TRBD1 (6 bases). CDR3 length: 14 amino acids. Germline assignment: CDR1 SQVTM and CDR2 ANQGSEA. V gave up 7 bases and J gave up 3 bases, with 15 bases separating them. In nucleotides, the CDR3 is TGCAGCGCCAGGGGAGCGGATCACACCGGGGAGCTGTTTTTT. Protein product: CSARGADHTGELFF.

This clonotype was seen a few times. DNA of the CDR3: TGTGCCATCCGGGCGGGAGATGGGAATGAGCAGTTCTTC. Its protein product is CAIRAGDGNEQFF. The chain has TRBV10-3 and TRBJ2-1; 7 bases line up with TRBD2. V dropped 8 bases and J dropped 7; count of bases not matched to a gene: 8. The length of the CDR3 is 13 residues. In germline, CDR1 is ENHRY, CDR2 SYGVKD.